This T cell receptor (beta chain) came from a study of lymphopenia after photon versus proton radiotherapy (dated by TCRdb to between 2017 and 2020). With regard to the full study: In patients with gastrointestinal tumors who developed high-grade lymphopenia, the study compared the immunological effects of photon radiation therapy with those of proton radiation therapy. The roughly 21 patients in the cohort had gastrointestinal tumors, were treated with either photon or proton therapy, and subsequently developed lymphopenia. The study aimed to characterize how the two radiation modalities differ in their impact on the immune system. Results the study describes overall, beyond this receptor: The authors looked at the survival association only in patients who died, and they framed better survival with proton therapy as a possibility rather than a demonstrated result. After the lymphocyte count nadir, oligoclonal expansion, especially of CD8+ Temra cells, was observed in photon-treated repertoires, and the drop in diversity was driven by this expansion. Across the cohort, a larger post-nadir drop in TCR diversity was inversely correlated with overall survival time among patients who died. During treatment, patients who received proton therapy stayed relatively stable, whereas patients who received photon therapy lost naive T cells and TCR diversity and gained effector/memory populations.

Including the terminal cysteine and phenylalanine, the CDR3 comprises 12 residues. Just the 36-base CDR3 DNA is kept, in frame starting at base 1. CDR1 and CDR2, per the germline V gene, are SQVTM and ANQGSEA. V loses 6 bases, J loses 4 bases, and the germline ends lie 12 bases apart. The protocol used for the library was the immunoSEQ multiplex PCR assay. T cell repertoires were profiled with deep sequencing of rearranged TCR beta loci together with multiparametric flow cytometry. TCRdb carries this immuneACCESS record with in-frame sequences only. Its versions omit some clonotypes, under half of them owing to an unresolved V gene in the studies checked, with the rest unexplained. The sample table records approximately 70,000 clones; around 87% of these occur just once. Of the sample, more than 10% falls within the top ten clones. About this clone: It has no known antigen specificity. Base-call qualities are not available, and no considerably larger clone is one nucleotide away.

The specimen was peripheral blood, collected from a patient treated with proton-based radiotherapy. This receptor was taken from an older man with esophageal cancer. The V gene is TRBV29-1 and the J gene is TRBJ1-1; the D segment could be TRBD1, given 5 matching bases. The DNA sequence is as follows: TGCAGCGTGCATGACAGTGGCACTGAAGCTTTCTTT. This is translated as CSVHDSGTEAFF.